Listed below are T cell receptor beta chains from one sample, sequenced in a study of blood T cell repertoires in COVID-19. Produced via immunoSEQ multiplex PCR; TCRdb's table is partial and in-frame only. The sample contains about 73,000 clones, approximately 80% of which appear only once. Sequences were obtained from peripheral blood. Source of these receptors: a man at least 80 years old with active or convalescent COVID-19. Both conserved end residues are part of each CDR3. The D gene is left open where the match is weak. Size tells how often a clone was seen (once, few, many) or the class of an expanded clone, and some rows leave it out.

d_gene: .
abundance: .
v_gene: TRBV30
j_gene: TRBJ1-4
CDR3nt: TGTGCCTGGAGTGGCAGGGCCAATGAAAAACTGTTTTTT
CDR3aa: CAWSGRANEKLFF

d_gene: TRBD2
abundance: .
v_gene: TRBV7-8
j_gene: TRBJ2-2
CDR3nt: TGTGCCAGCAGCTTAGTTGTAGCGGGGGGGCCTGGGGAGCTGTTTTTT
CDR3aa: CASSLVVAGGPGELFF

d_gene: .
abundance: once
v_gene: TRBV7-2
j_gene: TRBJ2-1
CDR3nt: TGTGCCAGCAGCTCTGGGCCAGCCGGTTCCTACAATGAGCAGTTCTTC
CDR3aa: CASSSGPAGSYNEQFF

d_gene: TRBD2
abundance: .
v_gene: TRBV4-2
j_gene: TRBJ2-5
CDR3nt: TGTGCCAGCAGCCAAGATCGGCGGGGGGGAGAGACCCAGTACTTC
CDR3aa: CASSQDRRGGETQYF

d_gene: .
abundance: once
v_gene: TRBV4-1
j_gene: TRBJ2-4
CDR3nt: TGCGCCAGCAGCCAAGGTCTCCAAAACATTCAGTACTTC
CDR3aa: CASSQGLQNIQYF

d_gene: TRBD2
abundance: .
v_gene: TRBV19
j_gene: TRBJ2-3
CDR3nt: TGTGCCAGTAACGTGGGACTAGCGGGAGTAGGCACAGATACGCAGTATTTT
CDR3aa: CASNVGLAGVGTDTQYF

d_gene: TRBD1
abundance: .
v_gene: TRBV6-6
j_gene: TRBJ1-5
CDR3nt: TGTGCCAGCTTAAACGGGGGCAGGGGGCTTCAGCCCCAGCATTTT
CDR3aa: CASLNGGRGLQPQHF

d_gene: .
abundance: .
v_gene: TRBV2
j_gene: TRBJ2-3
CDR3nt: TGTGCCAGCAGTGAAGGTGCTGGGGGGATAGATACGCAGTATTTT
CDR3aa: CASSEGAGGIDTQYF

d_gene: TRBD1
abundance: .
v_gene: TRBV6-5
j_gene: TRBJ2-5
CDR3nt: TGTGCCAGTTCCCGGGACAGGGGTGGAGAGACCCAGTACTTC
CDR3aa: CASSRDRGGETQYF

d_gene: .
abundance: .
v_gene: TRBV7-9
j_gene: TRBJ1-2
CDR3nt: TGTGCCAGCAGCTTACAAACAGGCTACACCTTC
CDR3aa: CASSLQTGYTF

d_gene: .
abundance: .
v_gene: TRBV7-6
j_gene: TRBJ2-5
CDR3nt: TGTGCCAGCAGCCCTCGCAGATCGGGTGTGAAAGAGACCCAGTACTTC
CDR3aa: CASSPRRSGVKETQYF

d_gene: .
abundance: .
v_gene: TRBV18
j_gene: TRBJ2-5
CDR3nt: TGTGCCAGCTCACCACCACAGTCCGGGACCCAGTACTTC
CDR3aa: CASSPPQSGTQYF

d_gene: TRBD2
abundance: .
v_gene: TRBV5-1
j_gene: TRBJ2-5
CDR3nt: TGCGCCAGCAGCTTGGCGGGGGGCCAAGAGACCCAGTACTTC
CDR3aa: CASSLAGGQETQYF

d_gene: TRBD2
abundance: .
v_gene: TRBV5-1
j_gene: TRBJ2-7
CDR3nt: TGCGCCAGCAGCTTGGTCGGGGACTACTCCAACGAGCAGTACTTC
CDR3aa: CASSLVGDYSNEQYF

d_gene: .
abundance: .
v_gene: TRBV6-5
j_gene: TRBJ2-1
CDR3nt: TGTGCCATAGCATTGCCCGGCGCCTCCTACAATGAGCAGTTCTTC
CDR3aa: CAIALPGASYNEQFF

d_gene: .
abundance: .
v_gene: TRBV4-2
j_gene: TRBJ2-1
CDR3nt: TGTGCCAGCAGCCGAAATGGAGGTAGCGGCCCAGGAGGTGGTGAGCAGTTCTTC
CDR3aa: CASSRNGGSGPGGGEQFF

d_gene: TRBD2
abundance: .
v_gene: TRBV6-5
j_gene: TRBJ2-1
CDR3nt: TGTGCCAGCAGCACCCACAGCGGGGGAGCTAGGGAGCAGTTCTTC
CDR3aa: CASSTHSGGAREQFF

d_gene: .
abundance: once
v_gene: TRBV30
j_gene: TRBJ2-5
CDR3nt: TGTGCCTGGAGTGAAGAGGGGACAAAGACCCAGTACTTC
CDR3aa: CAWSEEGTKTQYF

d_gene: TRBD1
abundance: once
v_gene: TRBV7-8
j_gene: TRBJ1-2
CDR3nt: TGTGCCAGCAGCCCCTCCGGACAGGGGGACTATGGCTACACCTTC
CDR3aa: CASSPSGQGDYGYTF

d_gene: TRBD1
abundance: .
v_gene: TRBV19
j_gene: TRBJ2-4
CDR3nt: TGTGCCAGTAGTAACCCAGGGGGTCTGGGTTCTGGACTGACCAAAAACATTCAGTACTTC
CDR3aa: CASSNPGGLGSGLTKNIQYF

d_gene: .
abundance: .
v_gene: TRBV7-9
j_gene: TRBJ1-1
CDR3nt: TGTGCCAGCAGCTTCACACCAGGGAACACTGAAGCTTTCTTT
CDR3aa: CASSFTPGNTEAFF

d_gene: .
abundance: .
v_gene: TRBV9
j_gene: TRBJ2-6
CDR3nt: TGTGCCAGCAGCGTTCAGGGTAGTGGGGCCAACGTCCTGACTTTC
CDR3aa: CASSVQGSGANVLTF

d_gene: .
abundance: once
v_gene: TRBV27
j_gene: TRBJ1-1
CDR3nt: TGTGCCAGCGGAGGGAGGATCTCTGAAGCTTTCTTT
CDR3aa: CASGGRISEAFF

d_gene: TRBD2
abundance: once
v_gene: TRBV11-2
j_gene: TRBJ2-1
CDR3nt: TGTGCCAGCAGCTTGCGGGGACTAGCGGGGGTGTACAATGAGCAGTTCTTC
CDR3aa: CASSLRGLAGVYNEQFF

d_gene: TRBD1
abundance: .
v_gene: TRBV19
j_gene: TRBJ1-1
CDR3nt: TGTGCCAGTATAATTGCGGCAGGGGGCCTCACTGAAGCTTTCTTT
CDR3aa: CASIIAAGGLTEAFF

d_gene: .
abundance: .
v_gene: TRBV21-1
j_gene: TRBJ1-2
CDR3nt: TGTGCCAGCAGCGCTGACAGGGGTCCCTATGGCTACACCTTC
CDR3aa: CASSADRGPYGYTF

d_gene: TRBD1
abundance: .
v_gene: TRBV19
j_gene: TRBJ1-4
CDR3nt: TGTGCCAGTAGTAAGACAGGGGGGGCTGAAAAACTGTTTTTT
CDR3aa: CASSKTGGAEKLFF

d_gene: .
abundance: .
v_gene: TRBV7-2
j_gene: TRBJ1-6
CDR3nt: TGTGCCAGCAGCTTACGGGGTAATTCACCCCTCCACTTT
CDR3aa: CASSLRGNSPLHF

d_gene: .
abundance: .
v_gene: TRBV6-5
j_gene: TRBJ2-7
CDR3nt: TGTGCCAGCAAAACGGTGGGAAATAAGGGGTACGAGCAGTACTTC
CDR3aa: CASKTVGNKGYEQYF

d_gene: .
abundance: once
v_gene: TRBV5-8
j_gene: TRBJ1-5
CDR3nt: TGTGCCAGCAGCCCCGGGACAAATGCGATCCAGCCCCAGCATTTT
CDR3aa: CASSPGTNAIQPQHF

d_gene: .
abundance: .
v_gene: TRBV10-3
j_gene: TRBJ1-2
CDR3nt: TGTGCCCTCCAGCGAACAGGGCTTGGAGGCTACACCTTC
CDR3aa: CALQRTGLGGYTF

d_gene: .
abundance: .
v_gene: TRBV30
j_gene: TRBJ1-1
CDR3nt: TGTGCCTGGACCAACTCCCCTTCTGAAGCTTTCTTT
CDR3aa: CAWTNSPSEAFF

d_gene: TRBD1
abundance: once
v_gene: TRBV4-1
j_gene: TRBJ2-7
CDR3nt: TGCGCCAGCAGCCAAGCACAGGGGACCTCCTACGAGCAGTACTTC
CDR3aa: CASSQAQGTSYEQYF

d_gene: .
abundance: .
v_gene: TRBV6-5
j_gene: TRBJ1-1
CDR3nt: TGTGCCAGCAGTTCCGCGACAGAAACTGAAGCTTTCTTT
CDR3aa: CASSSATETEAFF

d_gene: .
abundance: .
v_gene: TRBV15
j_gene: TRBJ1-1
CDR3nt: TGTGCCACCAGCAGAGAAGACAGTAGGAACACTGAAGCTTTCTTT
CDR3aa: CATSREDSRNTEAFF

d_gene: TRBD1
abundance: .
v_gene: TRBV18
j_gene: TRBJ2-2
CDR3nt: TGTGCCAGCTCCCCGGGACAGGGGAACACCGGGGAGCTGTTTTTT
CDR3aa: CASSPGQGNTGELFF

d_gene: .
abundance: .
v_gene: TRBV5-1
j_gene: TRBJ1-2
CDR3nt: TGCGCCAGCAGCTCTACGTTGGGGGGTGGCTACACCTTC
CDR3aa: CASSSTLGGGYTF

d_gene: .
abundance: once
v_gene: TRBV11-2
j_gene: TRBJ2-7
CDR3nt: TGTGCCAGCAGCCCCGACAGAACCTACGAGCAGTACTTC
CDR3aa: CASSPDRTYEQYF

d_gene: .
abundance: .
v_gene: TRBV6-6
j_gene: TRBJ1-2
CDR3nt: TGTGCCAGCAGTCCACAGCATGGGGGGGCGCGGACCTTC
CDR3aa: CASSPQHGGARTF

d_gene: TRBD2
abundance: once
v_gene: TRBV6-4
j_gene: TRBJ2-7
CDR3nt: TGTGCCAGCAGTGTCGAACACCCGACCGGGACTAGCGGGAGCGGGCAGTACTTC
CDR3aa: CASSVEHPTGTSGSGQYF

d_gene: TRBD1
abundance: .
v_gene: TRBV7-2
j_gene: TRBJ1-1
CDR3nt: TGTGCCAGCAGCATAACGGACAGGAGAAACACTGAAGCTTTCTTT
CDR3aa: CASSITDRRNTEAFF

d_gene: TRBD1
abundance: .
v_gene: TRBV5-1
j_gene: TRBJ2-7
CDR3nt: TGCGCCAGCAGCTTGGGGGACAGAGAGGGGGTCTACGAGCAGTACTTC
CDR3aa: CASSLGDREGVYEQYF

d_gene: .
abundance: .
v_gene: TRBV15
j_gene: TRBJ1-5
CDR3nt: TGTGCCACGAGTTCGCTTTATAGCAATCAGCCCCAGCATTTT
CDR3aa: CATSSLYSNQPQHF

d_gene: .
abundance: .
v_gene: TRBV5-1
j_gene: TRBJ1-2
CDR3nt: TGCGCCAGCAGCTTGGAGCCAGGGCGCGATCTCAACTATGGCTACACCTTC
CDR3aa: CASSLEPGRDLNYGYTF

d_gene: .
abundance: .
v_gene: TRBV2
j_gene: TRBJ1-5
CDR3nt: TGTGCCAGCAGTCCACAAGTGGGGTCAGGGGTGCAGCCCCAGCATTTT
CDR3aa: CASSPQVGSGVQPQHF

d_gene: .
abundance: .
v_gene: TRBV12-3/TRBV12-4
j_gene: TRBJ1-5
CDR3nt: TGTGCCAGCAGACGACATGGCAATCAGCCCCAGCATTTT
CDR3aa: CASRRHGNQPQHF

d_gene: .
abundance: .
v_gene: TRBV19
j_gene: TRBJ1-5
CDR3nt: TGTGCCAGTAGTGCTATAAGAGACAGAACCAATCAGCCCCAGCATTTT
CDR3aa: CASSAIRDRTNQPQHF

d_gene: .
abundance: .
v_gene: TRBV6-2/TRBV6-3
j_gene: TRBJ1-5
CDR3nt: TGTGCCAGCAGTTACTCTTCCCCAGGTCAGCCCCAGCATTTT
CDR3aa: CASSYSSPGQPQHF

d_gene: .
abundance: .
v_gene: TRBV6-5
j_gene: TRBJ2-3
CDR3nt: TGTGCCAGCGAAGGGACATCTAGCACAGATACGCAGTATTTT
CDR3aa: CASEGTSSTDTQYF

d_gene: TRBD1
abundance: .
v_gene: TRBV7-9
j_gene: TRBJ1-5
CDR3nt: TGTGCCAGCAGCCTACAAATAGGGACAGCCTCAGGTCAGCCCCAGCATTTT
CDR3aa: CASSLQIGTASGQPQHF

d_gene: .
abundance: .
v_gene: TRBV7-2
j_gene: TRBJ2-7
CDR3nt: TGTGCCAGCAGCCCTACAGCTCAGGGCTACGAGCAGTACTTC
CDR3aa: CASSPTAQGYEQYF

d_gene: .
abundance: few
v_gene: TRBV2
j_gene: TRBJ2-1
CDR3nt: TGTGCCAGCAGTGAATTATGGGGCTGGTCCAATGAGCAGTTCTTC
CDR3aa: CASSELWGWSNEQFF

d_gene: .
abundance: .
v_gene: TRBV5-4
j_gene: TRBJ1-2
CDR3nt: TGTGCCAGCAGCTTGGTGGGGACAAACTATGGCTACACCTTC
CDR3aa: CASSLVGTNYGYTF

d_gene: .
abundance: .
v_gene: TRBV7-2
j_gene: TRBJ1-5
CDR3nt: TGTGCCAGCAGCTTAGCGCGAGTTGGCAATCAGCCCCAGCATTTT
CDR3aa: CASSLARVGNQPQHF

d_gene: TRBD1
abundance: once
v_gene: TRBV19
j_gene: TRBJ1-1
CDR3nt: TGTGCCAGTAGTATCGACAGGGCGAGAACTGAAGCTTTCTTT
CDR3aa: CASSIDRARTEAFF

d_gene: TRBD2
abundance: .
v_gene: TRBV18
j_gene: TRBJ2-7
CDR3nt: TGTGCCAGCTCACCGCGGGGGTCCTACGAGCAGTACTTC
CDR3aa: CASSPRGSYEQYF

d_gene: TRBD2
abundance: .
v_gene: TRBV10-3
j_gene: TRBJ2-1
CDR3nt: TGTGCCATCAGTGACGGGACTAGCGGAGACAATGAGCAGTTCTTC
CDR3aa: CAISDGTSGDNEQFF

d_gene: TRBD1
abundance: .
v_gene: TRBV5-1
j_gene: TRBJ2-5
CDR3nt: TGCGCCAGCAGCCCAGGGACAGGGTACGAGACCCAGTACTTC
CDR3aa: CASSPGTGYETQYF